The present entry profiles one T cell receptor beta chain with its context. Source study methods: Nucleated cell number was recorded as an estimate derived from reference gene primer amplification. Assay used: immunoSEQ multiplex PCR; TCRdb lists only in-frame clones, some missing. The DNA gave D and trimming, while V, J and clone size come from that table. This sample has 70,000 to 95,000 clones, with roughly 85% found just once. The data are from a study of blood T cell repertoires in COVID-19. As for the study in general: The cDNA or gDNA used as material had been derived from T cells, B-cell-depleted T cells, or PBMCs.

Germline-derived CDR1 and CDR2 are KGHDR and SFDVKD. Trimming left V 9 bases short and J 3 bases short, with 10 bases between. CDR3 size: 12 residues. The specimen was peripheral blood. This TCR came from a woman between 55 and 75 years old with acute or convalescent COVID-19. The chain recombines TRBV24-1 with TRBJ1-2, with D maybe TRBD1 (5 bases). The CDR3 protein is CATQGEDYGYTF. The CDR3 bases are TGTGCCACCCAAGGGGAGGACTATGGCTACACCTTC.